These T cell receptor beta chains were read from a single sample in a study of shared clonotypes between healthy human individuals. Profiling relied on immunoSEQ multiplex PCR, and the TCRdb table lists in-frame clones only, not all of them. This table has 2 million to 3 million clones, approximately 93% appearing once. The sample consisted of naive CD4+ T cells from PBMCs. The receptors here all came from a man aged 18 to 30 in good health. Some clones in this sample may be carry-over from other donors' samples. Both conserved end residues are trimmed from each CDR3.

V	J	CDR3
TRBV13	TRBJ2-7	ASSLDRETYEQY
TRBV27	TRBJ1-5	ASSAGGRLNQPQH
TRBV28	TRBJ1-1	ASSPRAVGFEAF
TRBV18	TRBJ1-2	ASSPQQGARYYGYT
TRBV25-1	TRBJ2-1	ASSPSGSGNEQF
TRBV4-2	TRBJ1-2	ASSYTGTVYGYT
TRBV2	TRBJ2-7	ASSEALTGGFEQY
TRBV6-1	TRBJ1-1	ASRSEGAKNTEAF
TRBV5-1	TRBJ2-3	ASSLVRTGTDTQY
TRBV29-1	TRBJ2-7	SVVNPTGARTGAGSYEQY
TRBV6-4	TRBJ2-7	AARGRGRSYEQY
TRBV2	TRBJ2-5	ASSEGTSGKETQY
TRBV28	TRBJ2-7	ASSFILAGVDEQY
TRBV4-1	TRBJ1-2	ASSPGQGTENYGYT
TRBV7-3	TRBJ2-1	ASSYRGGSYNEQF
TRBV6-5	TRBJ1-6	ASRGVGLGSSPLH
TRBV11-1	TRBJ2-1	ASSAAGWERHEQF
TRBV4-2	TRBJ2-7	ASSQRARQGGFEQY
TRBV19	TRBJ2-2	ASSIGQGSTGELF
TRBV7-3	TRBJ2-5	ASSLTNTGEQY
TRBV7-2	TRBJ1-5	ASSLIYPGQPQH
TRBV19	TRBJ1-2	ASTRVGAWKGYT
TRBV11-3	TRBJ2-1	ASSLRSVGPNEQF
TRBV5-1	TRBJ1-2	ASEAGIGDSGYT
TRBV28	TRBJ1-5	ASSSRRGYSNQPQH
TRBV7-3	TRBJ2-1	ASSKDGLANNEQF
TRBV28	TRBJ1-2	ASSLRMDGYT
TRBV30	TRBJ2-3	AWSVRFGGTDTQY
TRBV10-3	TRBJ2-6	AMGPRQGNSGANVLT
TRBV10-3	TRBJ1-2	AISGDRDGNYGYT
TRBV19	TRBJ2-2	ASSRGQNTGELF
TRBV5-1	TRBJ2-3	ASRSQGSDTQY
TRBV5-4	TRBJ2-6	ASSSSGVGANVLT
TRBV4-3	TRBJ2-7	ASTPWRYKY
TRBV6-4	TRBJ2-2	ASPRQGRGLIANTGELF
TRBV11-2	TRBJ2-7	ASSFYGYGQGAQEQY
TRBV2	TRBJ1-1	ASSPFVAPSRMNTEAF
TRBV18	TRBJ2-3	ASSPKADTQY
TRBV29-1	TRBJ2-7	SVAVGRDEQY
TRBV30	TRBJ1-5	AWSVRGGSNQPQH
TRBV7-2	TRBJ2-7	ASSPTGGNFLRADEQY
TRBV15	TRBJ2-1	ATRQNNEQF
TRBV21-1	TRBJ2-2	ASNDPGYHGGELF